The entry that follows covers one T cell receptor (beta chain) sequence. The entry originates in a study of blood T cell repertoires in COVID-19. The wider study: PBMCs, B-cell-depleted T cells, or T cells were the source of the cDNA or gDNA that made up the material.

V dropped 0 bases and J dropped 1 base, with 34 bases sitting between them. Germline values: CDR1 LGHDT, CDR2 YNNKEL (reference sequence). The CDR3 runs 24 residues. Authors' methods: For nucleated cells, counts were estimated from reference gene primer amplification. The data were produced by immunoSEQ multiplex PCR, yet TCRdb's version contains in-frame clones alone and is incomplete. That table supplies the V and J calls and clone size; D and trimming were determined from the DNA. The sample lists over 150,000 clones, more than 75% occurring once. The sequencing sample was made of peripheral blood. The J gene is TRBJ1-3, the V gene TRBV3-1 (or the pseudogene TRBV3-2); perhaps TRBD1 as D (6 bases). The clonotype was recovered from a man aged 18 to 30 with COVID-19, enrolled during active disease. The CDR3 sequence: CASSQEVLPGTLGNPYTSGNTIYF. In DNA, the CDR3 is TGTGCCAGCAGCCAAGAGGTGCTCCCCGGGACACTCGGCAACCCCTACACATCTGGAAACACCATATATTTT.